A single TCR beta chain is shown here with its context. The CDR3 loop spans 17 amino acids. Germline V gene sequence: CDR1 LGHNA, CDR2 YSLEER. The source of the sample is a study of T cells expressing NK-cell markers. Study at large: Sorted CD3+CD56-NKG2C+, CD3+CD56+NKG2C+ and CD3+CD56+NKG2C- T cells supplied the TCR beta repertoires. Serological testing identified most of the eight sequenced donors as HCMV-seropositive and one as seronegative.

Using the 5' RACE reads, TCRdb records one entry per CDR3 protein without DNA. The sample includes 120,000 to 150,000 distinct CDR3 sequences. The sequenced material came from blood T cells: a sorted CD56 or NKG2C T cell subset, CD4+ or CD8+ T cells, or bulk PBMC T cells (not recorded which). This receptor was identified in a man aged 18 to 30 in good health. The chain uses TRBV4-3 and TRBJ2-2; no DNA is available, so the TRBD1 call from TCRdb remains unchecked. The CDR3 is CASSQEGGFSNTGELFF.